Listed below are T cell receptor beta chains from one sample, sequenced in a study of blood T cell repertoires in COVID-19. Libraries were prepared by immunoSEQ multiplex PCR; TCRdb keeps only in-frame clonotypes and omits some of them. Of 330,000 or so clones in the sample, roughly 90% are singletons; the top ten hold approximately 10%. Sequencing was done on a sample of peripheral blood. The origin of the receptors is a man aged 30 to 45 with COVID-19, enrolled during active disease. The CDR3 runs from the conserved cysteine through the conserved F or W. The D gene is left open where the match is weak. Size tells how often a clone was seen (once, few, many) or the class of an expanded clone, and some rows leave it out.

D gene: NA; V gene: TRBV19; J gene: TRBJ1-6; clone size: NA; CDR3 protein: CASARQAGNSPLHF; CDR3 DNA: TGTGCCTCCGCCCGACAGGCTGGCAATTCACCCCTCCACTTT
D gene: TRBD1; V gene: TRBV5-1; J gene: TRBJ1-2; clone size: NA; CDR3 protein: CASSPADGTAYGYTF; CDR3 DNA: TGCGCCAGCAGCCCCGCAGACGGGACAGCGTATGGCTACACCTTC
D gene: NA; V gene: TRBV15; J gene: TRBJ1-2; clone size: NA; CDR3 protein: CATSRDRIGYTF; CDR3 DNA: TGTGCCACCAGCAGAGACAGGATTGGCTACACCTTC
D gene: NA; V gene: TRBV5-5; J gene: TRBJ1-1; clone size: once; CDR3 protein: CASSATGRNTEAFF; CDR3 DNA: TGTGCCAGCAGCGCTACAGGGCGGAACACTGAAGCTTTCTTT
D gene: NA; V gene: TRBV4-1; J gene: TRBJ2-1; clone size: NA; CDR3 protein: CASSQDRNYDEQFF; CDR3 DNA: TGCGCCAGCAGCCAAGATAGGAACTACGATGAGCAGTTCTTC
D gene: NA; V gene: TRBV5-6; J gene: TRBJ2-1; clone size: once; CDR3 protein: CASSLGASSYNEQFF; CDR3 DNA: TGTGCCAGCAGCTTGGGGGCAAGCTCCTACAATGAGCAGTTCTTC
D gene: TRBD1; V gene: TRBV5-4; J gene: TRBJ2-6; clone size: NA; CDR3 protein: CASSSVGTVSGANVLTF; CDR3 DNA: TGTGCCAGCAGCTCAGTGGGGACAGTGTCTGGGGCCAACGTCCTGACTTTC
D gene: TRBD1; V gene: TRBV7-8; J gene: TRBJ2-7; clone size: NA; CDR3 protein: CASSLAGQGQYF; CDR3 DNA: TGTGCCAGCAGCTTAGCTGGACAGGGACAGTACTTC
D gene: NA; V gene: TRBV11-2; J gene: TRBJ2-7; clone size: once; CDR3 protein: CASSLDRRYEQYF; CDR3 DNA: TGTGCCAGCAGCTTAGATCGGCGGTACGAGCAGTACTTC
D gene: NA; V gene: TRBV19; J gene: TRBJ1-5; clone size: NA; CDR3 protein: CASSSAWPGYSNQPQHF; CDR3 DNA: TGTGCCAGTAGTTCCGCCTGGCCGGGTTATAGCAATCAGCCCCAGCATTTT
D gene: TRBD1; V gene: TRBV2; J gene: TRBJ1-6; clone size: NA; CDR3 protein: CASSALRTGGSPLHF; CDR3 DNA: TGTGCCAGCAGTGCCCTTCGGACAGGGGGCTCACCCCTCCACTTT
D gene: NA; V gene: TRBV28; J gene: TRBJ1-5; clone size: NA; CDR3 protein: CATEEGPQPQHF; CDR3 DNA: TGTGCCACCGAAGAGGGCCCTCAGCCCCAGCATTTT
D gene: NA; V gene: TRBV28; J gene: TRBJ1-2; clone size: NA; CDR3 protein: CASSFGGARGYTF; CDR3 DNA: TGTGCCAGCAGTTTTGGGGGGGCGCGGGGCTACACCTTC
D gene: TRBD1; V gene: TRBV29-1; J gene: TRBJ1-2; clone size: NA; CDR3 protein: CSVEDHGQGYGYTF; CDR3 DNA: TGCAGCGTTGAAGATCATGGACAGGGCTATGGCTACACCTTC
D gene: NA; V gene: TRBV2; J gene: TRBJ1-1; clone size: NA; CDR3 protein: CASSEGGAGNTEAFF; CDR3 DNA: TGTGCCAGCAGTGAAGGGGGCGCGGGAAACACTGAAGCTTTCTTT
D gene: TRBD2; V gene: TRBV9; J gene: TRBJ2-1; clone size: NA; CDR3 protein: CASSVVGIAGAGYNEQFF; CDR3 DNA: TGTGCCAGCAGCGTAGTGGGGATAGCGGGAGCGGGCTACAATGAGCAGTTCTTC
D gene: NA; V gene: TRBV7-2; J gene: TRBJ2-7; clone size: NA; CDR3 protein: CASSNQGFVYEQYF; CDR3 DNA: TGTGCCAGCAGCAACCAGGGTTTTGTCTACGAGCAGTACTTC
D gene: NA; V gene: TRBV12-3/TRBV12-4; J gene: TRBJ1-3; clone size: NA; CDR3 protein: CATRRPLDTIYF; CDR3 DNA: TGTGCCACTAGACGACCCTTGGACACCATATATTTT
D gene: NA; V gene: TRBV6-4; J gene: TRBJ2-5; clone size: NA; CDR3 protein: CASREGTGPTLVAGDETQYF; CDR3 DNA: TGTGCCAGCAGAGAAGGGACAGGGCCAACGTTGGTAGCGGGAGATGAGACCCAGTACTTC
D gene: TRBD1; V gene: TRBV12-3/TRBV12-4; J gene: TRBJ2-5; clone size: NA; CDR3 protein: CASSVGTVETQYF; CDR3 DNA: TGTGCCAGCAGCGTCGGGACAGTGGAGACCCAGTACTTC
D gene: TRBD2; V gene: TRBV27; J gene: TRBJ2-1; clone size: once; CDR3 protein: CASSGLTYNEQFF; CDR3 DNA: TGTGCCAGCTCGGGACTAACCTACAATGAGCAGTTCTTC
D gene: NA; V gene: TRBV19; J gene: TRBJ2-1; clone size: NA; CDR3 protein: CASSITGSSYNEQFF; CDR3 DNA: TGTGCCAGTAGTATAACAGGGAGCAGCTACAATGAGCAGTTCTTC
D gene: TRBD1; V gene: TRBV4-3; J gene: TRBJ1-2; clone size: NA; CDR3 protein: CASSQSPGQGLSYGYTF; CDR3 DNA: TGCGCCAGCAGCCAGTCACCGGGACAGGGATTATCGTATGGCTACACCTTC
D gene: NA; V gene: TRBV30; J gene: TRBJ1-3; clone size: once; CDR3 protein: CAWTGSGNTIYF; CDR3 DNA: TGTGCCTGGACCGGCTCTGGAAACACCATATATTTT
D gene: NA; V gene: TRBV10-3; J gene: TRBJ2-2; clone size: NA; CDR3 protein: CAISPQGGSNTGELFF; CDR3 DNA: TGTGCCATCAGCCCTCAAGGAGGATCGAACACCGGGGAGCTGTTTTTT
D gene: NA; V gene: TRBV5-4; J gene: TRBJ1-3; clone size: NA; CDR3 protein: CASSLGSSSGNTIYF; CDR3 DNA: TGTGCCAGCAGCTTGGGAAGTAGCTCTGGAAACACCATATATTTT
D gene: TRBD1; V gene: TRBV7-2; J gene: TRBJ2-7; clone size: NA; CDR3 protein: CASSLVWTGQSYEQYF; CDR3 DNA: TGTGCCAGCAGCTTAGTCTGGACAGGACAAAGCTACGAGCAGTACTTC
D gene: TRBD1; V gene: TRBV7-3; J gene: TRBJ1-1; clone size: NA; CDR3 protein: CASSMTGTGAWGTEAFF; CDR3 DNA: TGTGCCAGCAGCATGACCGGGACAGGGGCTTGGGGCACTGAAGCTTTCTTT
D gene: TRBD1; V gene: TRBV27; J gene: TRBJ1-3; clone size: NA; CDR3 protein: CASSFCWVSDRAGNTIYF; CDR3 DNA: TGTGCCAGCAGTTTTTGTTGGGTTTCGGACAGGGCTGGAAACACCATATATTTT
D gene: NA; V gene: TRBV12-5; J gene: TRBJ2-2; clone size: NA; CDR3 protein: CASGLGVGPGELFF; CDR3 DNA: TGTGCTAGTGGTTTGGGAGTTGGGCCCGGGGAGCTGTTTTTT
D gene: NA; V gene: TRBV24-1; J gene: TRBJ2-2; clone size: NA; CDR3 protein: CATSGAQGITGELFF; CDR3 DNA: TGTGCCACCAGTGGAGCCCAGGGTATTACCGGGGAGCTGTTTTTT
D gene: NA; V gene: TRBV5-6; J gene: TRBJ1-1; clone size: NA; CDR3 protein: CASSFWGGLTITFF; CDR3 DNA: TGTGCCAGCAGCTTTTGGGGGGGATTGACTATAACTTTCTTT
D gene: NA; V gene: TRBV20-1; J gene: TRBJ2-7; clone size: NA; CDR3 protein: CSATGFYEQYF; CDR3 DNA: TGCAGTGCTACGGGGTTTTACGAGCAGTACTTC
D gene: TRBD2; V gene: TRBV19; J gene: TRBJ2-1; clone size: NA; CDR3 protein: CASRSAGGSYNEQFF; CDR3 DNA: TGTGCCAGTAGGAGCGCGGGGGGTTCCTACAATGAGCAGTTCTTC
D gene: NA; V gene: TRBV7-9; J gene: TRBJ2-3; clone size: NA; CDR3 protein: CASSLAGRMDIGTDTQYF; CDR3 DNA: TGTGCCAGCAGCTTAGCAGGGAGAATGGATATCGGCACAGATACGCAGTATTTT
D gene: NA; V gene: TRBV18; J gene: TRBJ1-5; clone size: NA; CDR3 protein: CASSGGRSNQPQHF; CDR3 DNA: TGTGCCAGCTCAGGAGGGAGGAGCAATCAGCCCCAGCATTTT
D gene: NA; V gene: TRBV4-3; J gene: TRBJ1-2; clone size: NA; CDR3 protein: CASSQDPDTLYGYTF; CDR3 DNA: TGCGCCAGCAGCCAAGATCCGGACACGCTCTATGGCTACACCTTC
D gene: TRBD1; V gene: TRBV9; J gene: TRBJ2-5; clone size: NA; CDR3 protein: CASSERQGETQYF; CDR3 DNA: TGTGCCAGCAGCGAAAGACAGGGAGAGACCCAGTACTTC
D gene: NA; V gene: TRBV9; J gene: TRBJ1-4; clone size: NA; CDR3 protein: CASSPLEVANEKLFF; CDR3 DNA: TGTGCCAGCAGCCCCCTTGAAGTAGCTAATGAAAAACTGTTTTTT
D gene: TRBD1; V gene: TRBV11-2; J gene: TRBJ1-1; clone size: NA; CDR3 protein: CASSLGQGWDTEAFF; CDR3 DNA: TGTGCCAGCAGCTTAGGACAGGGGTGGGACACTGAAGCTTTCTTT
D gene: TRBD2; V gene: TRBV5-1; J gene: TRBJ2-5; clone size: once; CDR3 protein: CASSFIAGEKTQYF; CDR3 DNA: TGCGCCAGCAGCTTTATAGCGGGGGAAAAGACCCAGTACTTC
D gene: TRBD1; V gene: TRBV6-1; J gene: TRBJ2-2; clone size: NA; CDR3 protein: CASSAGTGFSNTGELFF; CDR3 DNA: TGTGCCAGCAGTGCCGGGACAGGGTTTTCGAACACCGGGGAGCTGTTTTTT
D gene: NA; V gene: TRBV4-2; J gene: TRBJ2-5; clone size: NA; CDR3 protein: CASSQDSQETQYF; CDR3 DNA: TGTGCCAGCAGCCAAGACTCTCAAGAGACCCAGTACTTC
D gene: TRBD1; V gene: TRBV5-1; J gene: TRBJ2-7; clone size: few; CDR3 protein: CASSSGQGAVMSMFYEQYF; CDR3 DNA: TGCGCCAGCAGCTCGGGACAGGGGGCCGTTATGTCGATGTTCTACGAGCAGTACTTC
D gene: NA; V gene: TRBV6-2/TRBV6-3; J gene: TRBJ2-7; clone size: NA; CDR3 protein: CASSYAAGRAYEQYF; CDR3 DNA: TGTGCCAGCAGTTACGCGGCGGGAAGAGCCTACGAGCAGTACTTC
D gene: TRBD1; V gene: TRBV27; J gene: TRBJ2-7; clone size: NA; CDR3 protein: CASSLGTGVGYEQYF; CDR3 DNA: TGTGCCAGCAGCCTTGGGACAGGGGTCGGCTACGAGCAGTACTTC